The TCR beta chain described here comes from a study of cytomegalovirus exposure and HLA in healthy donors. Regarding the study as a whole: An Asian-associated ancestry cluster reportedly showed fewer N-insertions than the approximately 670-donor mean in a later analysis. It emerged from a later analysis that several of the most significant clusters appeared to be linked to common viral pathogens. Later analysis identified a missense DCLRE1C variant that was linked to TCR beta V- and J-gene trimming.

As regards this clone: What it binds is not known.

CDR3 length: 15 residues. The germline V gene encodes CDR1 SGHNT and CDR2 YYREEE (reference sequence). V was shortened by 1 base and J by 0 bases, with 7 bases between the two germline ends. The study ran its PCR with 60 Vbeta and 13 Jbeta primers. Sequencing was performed with immunoSEQ multiplex PCR; in TCRdb, only in-frame clones are kept and a portion is missing. This sample has about 140,000 clones, with around 80% found just once. This TCR derives from a young man in good health and CMV-seronegative. The rearrangement links TRBV5-4 to TRBJ1-4, with D possibly TRBD1 on 5 matching bases. The sequencing sample was made of PBMCs. The CDR3 bases are TGTGCCAGCAGCTTGATAGGGGCAACTAATGAAAAACTGTTTTTT. It translates to CASSLIGATNEKLFF. Full variable domain (rest looked up from reference TRBV5-4 and TRBJ1-4): ETGVTQSPTHLIKTRGQQVTLRCSSQSGHNTVSWYQQALGQGPQFIFQYYREEENGRGNFPPRFSGLQFPNYSSELNVNALELDDSALYLCASSLIGATNEKLFFGSGTQLSVL.